This is a list of T cell receptor beta chains from one sample in a study of T cell changes during pregnancy in multiple sclerosis. Clones were sequenced by immunoSEQ multiplex PCR, and TCRdb holds only the in-frame ones, with some missing. Of about 56,000 clones in the sample, approximately 90% are singletons; the top ten hold around 0.38%. Sequenced here: CD4+ T cells from peripheral blood mononuclear cells, sampled in the third trimester of pregnancy. The receptors come from a female donor with multiple sclerosis, enrolled in a pregnancy study. Both conserved end residues are part of each CDR3. Each record gives: V gene, J gene, D gene, clone size, CDR3 DNA, CDR3 protein. The D gene is left open where the match is weak. The size of a clone is reported for some rows only, either as once, few or many, or as a class for expanded clones.

TRBV4-2	TRBJ2-3	TRBD2	-	TGTGCCAGCAGCCAAGCGGCGATGGGACTAGCATTATCAGATACGCAGTATTTT	CASSQAAMGLALSDTQYF
TRBV6-5	TRBJ2-2	-	-	TGTGCCAGCAGTTACTCGCTTAGCCTGAACACCGGGGAGCTGTTTTTT	CASSYSLSLNTGELFF
TRBV4-3	TRBJ1-3	-	-	TGCGCCAGCAGCCAAGAAAACCAGGGGTCTGGAAACACCATATATTTT	CASSQENQGSGNTIYF
TRBV2	TRBJ2-7	TRBD2	-	TGTGCCAGCAGTATTAGCGGGGGGGCCTACGAGCAGTACTTC	CASSISGGAYEQYF
TRBV5-1	TRBJ2-1	TRBD2	-	TGCGCCAGCAGCTCTGGCTCCGGGACTAGCGGCCCGCATGAGCAGTTCTTC	CASSSGSGTSGPHEQFF
TRBV6-1	TRBJ2-6	-	-	TGTGCCAGCTGGGCAGCCTCTGGGGCCAACGTCCTGACTTTC	CASWAASGANVLTF
TRBV6-1	TRBJ2-1	TRBD2	-	TGTGCCAGCAGGGCAAGGACTAGCGGGGGGGAGCAGTTCTTC	CASRARTSGGEQFF
TRBV2	TRBJ2-4	-	-	TGTGCCAGCAGGCGGGGCCTGCAGTTCATTCAGTACTTC	CASRRGLQFIQYF
TRBV7-2	TRBJ1-2	-	-	TGTGCCAGCAGCTTAGACGGTCATTCTAACTATGGCTACACCTTC	CASSLDGHSNYGYTF
TRBV11-3	TRBJ2-1	-	-	TGTGCCAGCAGCTCCAGCGGGTTAGTCAATGAGCAGTTCTTC	CASSSSGLVNEQFF
TRBV2	TRBJ1-2	-	-	TGTGCCAGCAGTGGATCAGGGCAGGGGTCGGCCTATGGCTACACCTTC	CASSGSGQGSAYGYTF
TRBV5-1	TRBJ2-7	TRBD1	-	TGCGCCAGCAGCTCCAAGACAGGGAACGAGCAGTACTTC	CASSSKTGNEQYF
TRBV29-1	TRBJ1-1	-	few	TGCAGCGTTGAACAAGGGGGGAACACTGAAGCTTTCTTT	CSVEQGGNTEAFF
TRBV6-5	TRBJ2-1	TRBD2	-	TGTGCCAGCAGTTCGGGACTAGCGGGAGGGAATGAGCAGTTCTTC	CASSSGLAGGNEQFF
TRBV5-4	TRBJ2-2	TRBD1	once	TGTGCCAGCAGCTTAGGGACAGGGAGGAACACCGGGGAGCTGTTTTTT	CASSLGTGRNTGELFF
TRBV18	TRBJ1-1	-	-	TGTGCCAGCTCACCGCCCCTCGGGGTGTTCTCTGAAGCTTTCTTT	CASSPPLGVFSEAFF
TRBV19	TRBJ1-2	-	-	TGTGCCAGTACTCACCCAGGGAAAGGCGGCTACACCTTC	CASTHPGKGGYTF